This T cell receptor beta chain was recovered during a study of blood T cells in healthy people across ages. Study summary: The template switching approach captured approximately one barcoded beta molecule for every two T cells. General study findings and limits: Unsorted PBMCs prevented conclusive naive versus antigen-experienced comparison.

V lost 1 base and J lost 8, with 16 bases in between. The CDR3 extends over 15 amino acids. Germline V lookup: CDR1 SGDLS, CDR2 YYNGEE. With respect to this clonotype: The antigen is unknown.

The authors ran a second PCR of about 6 to 11 cycles using a sample-barcoded 5' primer and a J-beta primer mix. Researchers report that a template-switch adaptor with 12 random nucleotides tagged each cDNA molecule. TCRdb re-derived calls from the 5' RACE reads in MiXCR, one entry per CDR3 protein. The data show 1.5 million to 2 million distinct CDR3 sequences, with about 49% seen just once and approximately 2.1% held by the top ten. Each individual donor underwent a draw of ten milliliters of peripheral blood. Sequencing was carried out using blood. The chain is built from TRBV9 and TRBJ2-1; D may be TRBD1 (5 bases). This sequence was found in a woman in her 40s in good health. CDR3 coding DNA: TGTGCCAGCAGCGTAACAGGCCTACCGAGAGATGAGCAGTTCTTC. Protein sequence: CASSVTGLPRDEQFF.